The entry below gives a single T cell receptor beta chain sequence along with its context. The data belong to a study of shared clonotypes between healthy human individuals. CDR1 is MDHEN and CDR2 is SYDVKM in the germline V gene. The CDR3 contains 15 residues. Trimming took 8 bases from V and 5 from J; bases not matched to a gene: 11. This table comes from immunoSEQ multiplex PCR, and its TCRdb copy is limited to in-frame clones, with some not included. The sample carries roughly 640,000 clones, roughly 70% recorded once. The origin of this receptor is a woman aged 25 to 45 in good health. The material sequenced was memory CD4+ T cells sorted from blood. The subset was: CD45RA-negative fraction. V usage is TRBV28 and J usage is TRBJ1-3; 8 nucleotides agree with TRBD1. As DNA, the CDR3 is TGTGCCAGCCGCCCCGGTCAGGGGGCTAGAAACACCATATATTTT. This gives the protein CASRPGQGARNTIYF.